The present TCR beta chain was sequenced within a study of CD8+CD57+ T cells in acquired aplastic anemia. Study at large: DNA recovered from sorted CD4+ and CD8+ cells had a mean of approximately 3.5 ug.

Points from the study as a whole: Patients and controls shared some 30 CD8+ CDR3 sequences, highly expressed in patients.

Genomic DNA constituted the template upon which TCR beta VDJ and CDR3 profiling was performed. TCRdb re-called the reads through MiXCR, storing one row per CDR3 protein. In the table there are approximately 190,000 distinct CDR3 sequences, 40% to 55% of which are singletons. Germline loops: CDR1 LNHDA, CDR2 SQIVND (reference sequence). The CDR3 is made up of 14 amino acids. Losses at the gene ends were 1 base for V and 4 bases for J; bases not matched to a gene: 4. A remark on this clonotype: Its antigen is unknown.

For sequencing, patients were chosen who had shown expansion of CD8+CD57+ cells by flow cytometry. Patients uniformly had severe acquired aplastic anemia. Patients had not yet gotten any therapy when their blood was taken for sampling. The rearrangement joins TRBV19 to TRBJ2-7; TRBD1 aligns across 7 bases. Sequenced: sorted CD4+, CD8+, or CD8+CD57+ T cells (not recorded which) from PBMCs. This clonotype originated in a human donor with aplastic anemia. The CDR3 spells CASSIAGTAYEQYF. CDR3 sequence (DNA): TGTGCCAGTAGTATAGCCGGGACAGCGTACGAGCAGTACTTC. The full variable domain, rest sourced from reference TRBV19 and TRBJ2-7, is DGGITQSPKYLFRKEGQNVTLSCEQNLNHDAMYWYRQDPGQGLRLIYYSQIVNDFQKGDIAEGYSVSREKKESFPLTVTSAQKNPTAFYLCASSIAGTAYEQYFGPGTRLTVT.